The subject of this entry is one T cell receptor beta chain. Its specificity is not known. V was trimmed by 0 bases and J by 5 bases, leaving 10 bases between them. From germline, CDR1 is LNHNV and CDR2 YYDKDF (reference sequence). The CDR3 runs 15 residues. Purified naive CD4+ T cells were depleted of CD25+ Tregs. Constant-region reverse primers amplified full-length variable regions, followed by semi-nested Nested Universal Primer A PCR. TCRdb independently ran MiXCR on the 5' RACE reads; one entry per CDR3 protein. The table shows 40,000 to 65,000 distinct CDR3 sequences, with more than 20% occurring only once. Study-wide results and limits: The TCR gene usage of tumor memory CD4+ T cells clustered together with blood and lymph node memory CD4+ cells and with lymph node naive CD4+ cells. The larger cohort examined one V-J beta rearrangement, not whole repertoires.

This TCR derives from a female donor with breast cancer. The V and J genes are TRBV15 and TRBJ2-2; the D is unclear. Sequencing was done on a sample of tumor-infiltrating naive CD4+ T cells sorted from the breast tumor. Noted subset: naive CD4+ T cells, CD4+CD45RA+CD25-. CDR3 loop: CATSRDRRLTGELFF. The CDR3 nucleotides read TGTGCCACCAGCAGAGATCGCCGGCTTACCGGGGAGCTGTTTTTT. Full variable domain (outside the CDR3, taken from reference TRBV15 and TRBJ2-2): DAMVIQNPRYQVTQFGKPVTLSCSQTLNHNVMYWYQQKSSQAPKLLFHYYDKDFNNEADTPDNFQSRRPNTSFCFLDIRSPGLGDTAMYLCATSRDRRLTGELFFGEGSRLTVL.